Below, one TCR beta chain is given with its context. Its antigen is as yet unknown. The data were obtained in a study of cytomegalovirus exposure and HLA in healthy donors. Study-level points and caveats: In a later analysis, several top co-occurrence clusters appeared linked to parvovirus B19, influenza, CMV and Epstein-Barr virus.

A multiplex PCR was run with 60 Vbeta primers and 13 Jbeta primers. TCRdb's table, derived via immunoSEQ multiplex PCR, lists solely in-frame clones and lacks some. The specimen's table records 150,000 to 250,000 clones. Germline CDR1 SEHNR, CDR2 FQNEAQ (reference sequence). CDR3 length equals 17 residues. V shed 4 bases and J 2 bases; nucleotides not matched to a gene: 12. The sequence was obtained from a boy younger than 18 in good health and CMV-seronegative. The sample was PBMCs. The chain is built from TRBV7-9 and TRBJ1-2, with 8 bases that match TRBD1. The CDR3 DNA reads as TGTGCCAGCAGCTCAGTGGTCCAGGACAGGGTAAACTATGGCTACACCTTC. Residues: CASSSVVQDRVNYGYTF.